This T cell receptor (beta chain) appears in the sequencing data of a study of blood T cell repertoires in COVID-19. On the study more broadly: Spain, Italy and the United States supplied samples that represented acute and convalescent COVID-19. Sources were T cells, B-cell-depleted T cells, or PBMCs; the material itself was cDNA or gDNA.

TCRdb's table, derived via immunoSEQ multiplex PCR, lists solely in-frame clones and lacks some. The sample yields some 150,000 clones, more than 65% seen once. The V gene lost 0 bases and the J gene lost 3 bases, with 11 bases spanning the gap. CDR1 and CDR2 from the germline V gene are LNHNV and YYDKDF (reference sequence). The length of the CDR3 is 15 residues. This clonotype was obtained from a woman aged 45-60 years with acute or convalescent COVID-19. Input material: peripheral blood. The chain recombines TRBV15 with TRBJ2-5; possibly TRBD1 for D (6 bases). CDR3 in amino acids: CATSREPYREETQYF. The CDR3 DNA sequence: TGTGCCACCAGCAGAGAACCCTACAGGGAAGAGACCCAGTACTTC. Variable domain in full (rest from reference TRBV15 and TRBJ2-5): DAMVIQNPRYQVTQFGKPVTLSCSQTLNHNVMYWYQQKSSQAPKLLFHYYDKDFNNEADTPDNFQSRRPNTSFCFLDIRSPGLGDTAMYLCATSREPYREETQYFGPGTRLLVL.